The 29 T cell receptor beta chains below come from one sample, sequenced in a study of cytomegalovirus exposure and HLA in healthy donors. The PCR employed 60 Vbeta primers together with 13 Jbeta primers. The data were produced by immunoSEQ multiplex PCR, yet TCRdb's version contains in-frame clones alone and is incomplete. The sample records about 130,000 clones, about 73% being singletons. Sequencing was carried out using PBMCs. The source is a human donor in good health.

V gene TRBV7-8 combines with J gene TRBJ1-1, with 11 bases matching TRBD1. Trimming cost V 0 bases and J 6 bases; bases outside gene matches: 0. Looked up from germline, CDR1 is SGHVS and CDR2 is FQNEAQ. The CDR3 has 14 residues. The CDR3 spells CASSLAGQGAEAFF. CDR3 bases: TGTGCCAGCAGCTTAGCGGGACAGGGGGCTGAAGCTTTCTTT.

This chain joins TRBV19 and TRBJ2-1; TRBD1 agrees at 10 bases. The trim removed 1 base at V and 9 bases at J, leaving 21 bases unmatched. This CDR3 has 20 amino acids. CDR1 and CDR2 (germline): LNHDA, SQIVND (reference sequence). This CDR3 reads CASSIVLLGLGTGDRGEQFF. CDR3 DNA sequence: TGTGCCAGTAGTATAGTCTTATTGGGTTTGGGGACAGGGGATCGCGGTGAGCAGTTCTTC.

V is TRBV27 and J is TRBJ2-7; 8 nucleotides match TRBD2. V lost 5 bases and J lost 5; bases outside the gene matches: 17. CDR3 size: 17 residues. Germline loops: CDR1 MNHEY, CDR2 SMNVEV (reference sequence). CDR3 sequence: CASSPRGGKREIHEQYF. In nucleotides, the CDR3 is TGTGCCAGCAGTCCCCGGGGTGGGAAGCGGGAGATCCACGAGCAGTACTTC.

The gene calls are TRBV14 and TRBJ1-5; no reliable D call. The CDR3 covers 12 residues. CDR1 is SGHDN, CDR2 FVKESK, per germline. Between the trimmed V and J ends, which lost 5 bases and 4 bases, there was a span of 6 bases. Here the CDR3 DNA reads TGTGCCAGCAGCGAGATGAATCAGCCCCAGCATTTT. Translated: CASSEMNQPQHF.

Points on this clone: At one boundary the junction diverges from the germline segment, which might be a read error. The chain combines TRBV7-9 with TRBJ2-6, with a possible D match to TRBD2 (5 bases). This CDR3 is 18 amino acids long. In germline, CDR1 is SEHNR, CDR2 FQNEAQ (reference sequence). The CDR3 nucleotides are TGTTCCAGCAGCTTTCTTGCGGGCCGACTCTCTGGGGCCAACGTCCTGACTTTC. Translation gives CSSSFLAGRLSGANVLTF.

About this clone itself: The junction departs from the called germline gene at one end, perhaps through a read error. This sample also contains other DNA sequences that code for the same CDR3. This sequence joins TRBV19 and TRBJ1-5; tentatively, D is TRBD1 (5 bases). This CDR3 spans 12 amino acids. CDR1 is LNHDA and CDR2 is SQIVND in the germline V gene (reference sequence). The chain's CDR3 is CASSIRGQPQHF. The CDR3 DNA follows: TGTGCCAGTAGTATTAGGGGTCAGCCCCAGCACTTT.

This clone was found a few times. The chain joins TRBV5-6 to TRBJ2-7; no clear D gene. Trimming removed 0 bases at V and 5 bases at J, with 6 bases between. The CDR3 has 12 amino acids. The V gene's germline CDR1 is SGHDT and CDR2 YYEEEE. CDR3 sequence (DNA): TGTGCCAGCAGCTTGGGAAACAACGAGCAGTACTTC. Translating it yields CASSLGNNEQYF.

The chain joins TRBV5-1 to TRBJ1-4; 10 bases fit TRBD1. The germline V gene has CDR1 SGHRS and CDR2 YFSETQ. Trimming took 4 bases from V and 5 from J; bases not matched to a gene: 2. The CDR3 loop spans 14 amino acids. CDR3 in amino acids: CASSMGQGNEKLFF. In DNA form, the CDR3 reads TGCGCCAGCAGCATGGGACAGGGGAATGAAAAACTGTTTTTT. Drawing the rest from reference TRBV5-1 and TRBJ1-4, the complete variable domain is KAGVTQTPRYLIKTRGQQVTLSCSPISGHRSVSWYQQTPGQGLQFLFEYFSETQRNKGNFPGRFSGRQFSNSRSEMNVSTLELGDSALYLCASSMGQGNEKLFFGSGTQLSVL.

This clone appeared once. The genes are TRBV7-2 and TRBJ2-7, with TRBD2 matching over 9 bases. V dropped 6 bases and J dropped 0; count of bases not matched to a gene: 12. This CDR3 is 17 amino acids long. Per germline, CDR1 SGHTA and CDR2 FQGNSA. Here the CDR3 DNA reads TGTGCCAGCAGACAACACAAGACTAGCGGAAGCTCCTACGAGCAGTACTTC. Translated: CASRQHKTSGSSYEQYF.

The sample holds a few counts of this clone. The genes are TRBV4-3 and TRBJ1-2; the D gene is possibly TRBD1 (5 bases). The V end was cut by 0 bases, the J end by 3 bases, with 20 bases between. CDR1 LGHNA and CDR2 YSLEER come from the germline V gene. CDR3 length: 18 amino acids. CDR3 amino acids: CASSQDGAEVRYHYGYTF. The CDR3 DNA follows: TGCGCCAGCAGCCAAGATGGGGCAGAGGTACGGTATCACTATGGCTACACCTTC.

The genes are TRBV7-2 and TRBJ2-7; 8 bases map to TRBD2. Unmatched junction bases numbered 8, after V lost 1 base and J lost 6 bases. The CDR3 is 15 residues long. CDR1 is SGHTA, CDR2 FQGNSA, per germline. CDR3: CASSLVAGRYPEQYF. CDR3 DNA: TGTGCCAGCAGCTTAGTAGCGGGAAGATACCCCGAGCAGTACTTC. The entire variable domain, with the rest obtained from reference TRBV7-2 and TRBJ2-7, is as follows: GAGVSQSPSNKVTEKGKDVELRCDPISGHTALYWYRQSLGQGLEFLIYFQGNSAPDKSGLPSDRFSAERTGGSVSTLTIQRTQQEDSAVYLCASSLVAGRYPEQYFGPGTRLTVT.

This chain joins TRBV6-5 and TRBJ1-5, with D possibly being TRBD1 (6 bases). Trimming took off 6 bases at V and 4 bases at J, with 13 bases between the two ends. Germline CDR1 MNHEY, CDR2 SVGAGI. The CDR3 extends over 14 amino acids. The CDR3, as DNA: TGTGCCAGCAGGCCCGGGACAAGAAATCAGCCCCAGCATTTT. Translating gives CASRPGTRNQPQHF.

The genes are TRBV4-1 and TRBJ1-4; the D gene is possibly TRBD1 (5 bases). This CDR3 contains 14 residues. Looked up from germline, CDR1 is MGHRA and CDR2 is YSYEKL. V dropped 4 bases and J dropped 4 bases, with 10 bases sitting between them. The CDR3 DNA follows: TGCGCCAGCAGCCTCCGCGACAGTAATGAAAAACTGTTTTTT. As protein: CASSLRDSNEKLFF.

The V call is TRBV5-1, the J call TRBJ1-1, with 10 positions matching TRBD1. The CDR3 runs to 15 residues. In germline, CDR1 is SGHRS, CDR2 YFSETQ. V dropped 3 bases and J dropped 5; count of bases not matched to a gene: 7. CDR3 region: CASSYGQGVNTEAFF. CDR3 in DNA: TGCGCCAGCAGCTACGGACAGGGGGTTAATACTGAAGCTTTCTTT. Together with reference TRBV5-1 and TRBJ1-1, the CDR3 gives the full variable domain: KAGVTQTPRYLIKTRGQQVTLSCSPISGHRSVSWYQQTPGQGLQFLFEYFSETQRNKGNFPGRFSGRQFSNSRSEMNVSTLELGDSALYLCASSYGQGVNTEAFFGQGTRLTVV.

J is TRBJ1-4 and V is TRBV19, with D possibly TRBD1 on 6 matching bases. Germline-derived CDR1 and CDR2 are LNHDA and SQIVND (reference sequence). V was shortened by 3 bases and J by 8 bases, with 22 bases between the two germline ends. CDR3 length: 17 residues. CDR3 sequence: CASSIPRDIKTGEKLFF. The CDR3 bases are TGTGCCAGTAGTATCCCCCGGGACATCAAGACAGGCGAAAAACTGTTTTTT. Combining the CDR3 with reference TRBV19 and TRBJ1-4 gives the whole variable domain DGGITQSPKYLFRKEGQNVTLSCEQNLNHDAMYWYRQDPGQGLRLIYYSQIVNDFQKGDIAEGYSVSREKKESFPLTVTSAQKNPTAFYLCASSIPRDIKTGEKLFFGSGTQLSVL.

The table lists this clone with a few counts. The DNA for the CDR3 is TGTGCCAGCAGTTACCTAGGCACAGATACGCAGTATTTT. It specifies CASSYLGTDTQYF. V and J are TRBV6-6 and TRBJ2-3; no clear D. The CDR3 extends over 13 amino acids. V was clipped by 2 bases and J by 1 base, with 4 bases between them. The germline V gene encodes CDR1 MNHNY and CDR2 SVGAGI (reference sequence).

The DNA for the CDR3 is TGTGCCAGCAGCAGGGGACAGGGTCACACTGAAGCTTTCTTT. It yields the protein CASSRGQGHTEAFF. This chain uses TRBV7-9 with TRBJ1-1, with 9 bases lining up with TRBD1. Per germline, CDR1 SEHNR and CDR2 FQNEAQ (reference sequence). CDR3 length: 14 residues. V lost 5 bases to trimming and J lost 3 bases; unmatched junction nucleotides: 4.

This clone was seen once. The chain is built from TRBV6-5 and TRBJ2-1, with 9 bases fitting TRBD1. Trimming cost V 6 bases and J 3 bases; bases outside gene matches: 6. There are 15 residues in the CDR3. The V gene's germline CDR1 is MNHEY and CDR2 SVGAGI. The CDR3 reads CASSATGGSYNEQFF. CDR3 DNA: TGTGCCAGCAGCGCCACAGGGGGCAGCTACAATGAGCAGTTCTTC.

The chain uses TRBV21-1 and TRBJ2-7; the table gives TRBD1 as D, unverified against the DNA. TRBV21-1 is a pseudogene segment. This CDR3 spans 13 amino acids. For the CDR3, the DNA is TGTGCCAGCAGCGCCCAGGGCGACTACGAGCAGTACTTC. This encodes CASSAQGDYEQYF.

The genes are TRBV6-1 and TRBJ2-3; D perhaps matches TRBD2 (7 bases). The ends were cut back, 0 bases at V and 2 bases at J, with 12 bases in the middle. This CDR3 has 16 residues. Germline loops: CDR1 MNHNS, CDR2 SASEGT. CDR3 sequence: CASSEAVGGHTDTQYF. CDR3 DNA: TGTGCCAGCAGTGAAGCCGTCGGGGGGCACACAGATACGCAGTATTTT.

As for this clone: One junction end does not reproduce the germline sequence, and a read error may be involved. V is TRBV7-7 and J is TRBJ2-7, with 9 bases aligning to TRBD2. The CDR3 runs 13 residues. In germline, CDR1 is SSHAT, CDR2 FNYEAQ (reference sequence). CDR3 residues: CASSLGTSNEQYF. CDR3 nucleotide sequence: TGTGCTAGCAGCTTAGGGACTAGCAACGAGCAGTACTTC. Full variable domain (missing parts from reference TRBV7-7 and TRBJ2-7): GAGVSQSPRYKVTKRGQDVTLRCDPISSHATLYWYQQALGQGPEFLTYFNYEAQPDKSGLPSDRFSAERPEGSISTLTIQRTEQRDSAMYRCASSLGTSNEQYFGPGTRLTVT.

This chain links TRBV19 with TRBJ1-2; unclear D gene. The V end lost 5 bases, the J end lost 1 base, and 14 bases lay between the germline ends. There are 15 residues in the CDR3. CDR1 is LNHDA, CDR2 SQIVND, per germline (reference sequence). CDR3 in amino acids: CASSPRGRINYGYTF. The DNA of the CDR3 is TGTGCCAGTAGTCCAAGAGGTCGGATTAACTATGGCTACACCTTC.

Here the CDR3 reads CASSGQGTTEAFF. CDR3 DNA: TGCGCCAGCAGCGGACAGGGGACCACTGAAGCTTTCTTT. This chain joins TRBV5-1 and TRBJ1-1, with TRBD1 identical over 9 bases. This CDR3 comprises 13 residues. From germline, CDR1 is SGHRS and CDR2 YFSETQ. V lost 4 bases, J lost 4 bases, and 2 bases stayed unmatched.

This rearrangement joins TRBV28 to TRBJ1-2, with 8 bases aligning to TRBD1. Germline V lookup: CDR1 MDHEN, CDR2 SYDVKM. The CDR3 consists of 16 residues. The J segment lost 8 bases and the V segment lost 5 bases, leaving 16 bases of the junction unmatched. The CDR3 here is CASSNHLTGGSGGYTF. The CDR3 coding sequence is TGTGCCAGCAGTAACCACCTCACAGGGGGAAGTGGGGGCTACACCTTC.

The chain carries TRBV30 and TRBJ1-3; tentatively, D is TRBD1 (6 bases). V dropped 5 bases and J dropped 3 bases, with 11 bases sitting between them. Germline CDR1 and CDR2: GTSNPN and SVGIG (reference sequence). This CDR3 region has 13 residues. As DNA, the CDR3 is TGTGCCTGGTCCCAGGGGAATGGAAACACCATATATTTT. Its translation: CAWSQGNGNTIYF. Drawing the rest from reference TRBV30 and TRBJ1-3, the complete variable domain is SQTIHQWPATLVQPVGSPLSLECTVEGTSNPNLYWYRQAAGRGLQLLFYSVGIGQISSEVPQNLSASRPQDRQFILSSKKLLLSDSGFYLCAWSQGNGNTIYFGEGSWLTVV.

The gene calls are TRBV7-2 and TRBJ1-3; D unclear. CDR3 length: 14 residues. Germline V gene lookup returns CDR1 SGHTA and CDR2 FQGNSA. Between the trimmed V and J ends, which lost 2 bases and 3 bases, there was a span of 8 bases. Written as DNA, the CDR3 is TGTGCCAGCAGCTTATCTCCCCTTGGAAACACCATATATTTT. It specifies CASSLSPLGNTIYF.

The J gene is TRBJ1-2, the V gene TRBV29-1, with TRBD1 matching 8 bases. Per the germline V gene, CDR1 is SQVTM and CDR2 is ANQGSEA. V lost 7 bases to trimming and J lost 8 bases; unmatched junction nucleotides: 6. The length of the CDR3 is 11 residues. CDR3: CSGRQGQGYTF. CDR3 nucleotides: TGCAGCGGCCGACAGGGGCAAGGCTACACCTTC.

The chain carries TRBV30 and TRBJ2-3; 7 bases are shared with TRBD2. With V trimmed by 2 bases and J by 3 bases, 8 bases remained unmatched. The CDR3 totals 15 residues. The germline V gene encodes CDR1 GTSNPN and CDR2 SVGIG (reference sequence). CDR3 sequence: CAWSNGGGVTDTQYF. CDR3 coding DNA: TGTGCCTGGAGTAACGGGGGAGGGGTAACAGATACGCAGTATTTT.

This CDR3 reads CASSETTGLRNYEQYF. Written as DNA, the CDR3 is TGTGCCAGCAGCGAAACGACAGGGCTTCGAAACTACGAGCAGTACTTC. The rearrangement uses TRBV21-1 and TRBJ2-5; the D call in the table, TRBD1, was not verified against the DNA. TRBJ2-7 explains the end of the DNA better; the J call may be wrong. TRBV21-1 is classified as a pseudogene. This CDR3 has 16 amino acids.